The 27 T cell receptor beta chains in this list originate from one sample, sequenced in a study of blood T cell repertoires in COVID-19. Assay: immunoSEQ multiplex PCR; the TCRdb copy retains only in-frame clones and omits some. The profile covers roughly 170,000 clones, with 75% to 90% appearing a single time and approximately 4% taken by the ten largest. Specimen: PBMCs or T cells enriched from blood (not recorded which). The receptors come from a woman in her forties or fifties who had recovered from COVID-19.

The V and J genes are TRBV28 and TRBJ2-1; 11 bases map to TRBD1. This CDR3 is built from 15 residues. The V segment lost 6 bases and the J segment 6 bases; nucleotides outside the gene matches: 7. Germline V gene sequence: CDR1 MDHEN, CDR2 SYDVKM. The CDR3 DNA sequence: TGTGCCAGCAGATACCGGGACAGGGGGATCAATGAGCAGTTCTTC. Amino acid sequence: CASRYRDRGINEQFF.

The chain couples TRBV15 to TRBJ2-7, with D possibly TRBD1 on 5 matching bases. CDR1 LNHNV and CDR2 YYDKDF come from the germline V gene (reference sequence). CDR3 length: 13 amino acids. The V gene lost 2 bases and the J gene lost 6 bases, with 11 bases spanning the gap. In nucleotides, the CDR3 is TGTGCCACCAGCAGACAGGGAACGGGCGAGCAGTACGTC. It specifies CATSRQGTGEQYV.

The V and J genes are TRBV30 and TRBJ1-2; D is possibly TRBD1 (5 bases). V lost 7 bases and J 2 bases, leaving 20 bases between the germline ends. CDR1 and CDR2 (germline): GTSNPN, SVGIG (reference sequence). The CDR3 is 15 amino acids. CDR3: CASQGQGRVNYGYTF. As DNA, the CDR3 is TGTGCCTCCCAAGGTCAGGGCCGGGTCAACTATGGCTACACCTTC.

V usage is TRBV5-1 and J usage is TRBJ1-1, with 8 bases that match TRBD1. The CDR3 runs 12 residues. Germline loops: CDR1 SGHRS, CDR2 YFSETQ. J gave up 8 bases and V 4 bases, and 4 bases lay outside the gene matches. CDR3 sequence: CASSPRTGEAFF. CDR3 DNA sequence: TGCGCCAGCAGCCCCCGGACAGGGGAAGCTTTCTTT. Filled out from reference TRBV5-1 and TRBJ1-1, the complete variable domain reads KAGVTQTPRYLIKTRGQQVTLSCSPISGHRSVSWYQQTPGQGLQFLFEYFSETQRNKGNFPGRFSGRQFSNSRSEMNVSTLELGDSALYLCASSPRTGEAFFGQGTRLTVV.

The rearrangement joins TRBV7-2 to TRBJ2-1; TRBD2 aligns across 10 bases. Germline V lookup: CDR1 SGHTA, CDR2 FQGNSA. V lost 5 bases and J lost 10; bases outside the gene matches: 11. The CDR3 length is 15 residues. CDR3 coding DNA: TGTGCCAGCAGCACCTTCCGGCTAGCGGGAGACGAGCAGTTCTTC. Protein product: CASSTFRLAGDEQFF.

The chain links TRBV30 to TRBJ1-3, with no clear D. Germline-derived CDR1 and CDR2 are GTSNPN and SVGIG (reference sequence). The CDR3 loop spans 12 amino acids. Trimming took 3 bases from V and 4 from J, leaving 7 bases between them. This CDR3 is CAWRSPGNTIYF. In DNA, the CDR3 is TGTGCCTGGAGGTCTCCCGGAAACACCATATATTTT.

The CDR3 reads CASSLWLTSGTTDTQYF. The CDR3 DNA reads TGTGCCAGCAGCTTATGGTTAACTAGCGGAACCACAGATACGCAGTATTTT. The V and J genes are TRBV7-2 and TRBJ2-3; 8 nucleotides line up with TRBD2. V shed 2 bases, J shed 2 bases, and the junction held 9 bases outside the gene matches. The CDR3 contains 17 residues. Germline V gene lookup returns CDR1 SGHTA and CDR2 FQGNSA.

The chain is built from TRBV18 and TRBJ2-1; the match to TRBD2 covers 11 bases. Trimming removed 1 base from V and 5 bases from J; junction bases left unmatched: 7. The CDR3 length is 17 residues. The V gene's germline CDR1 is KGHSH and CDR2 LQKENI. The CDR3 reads CASSPRQTSGGNNEQFF. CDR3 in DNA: TGTGCCAGCTCACCACGGCAAACTAGCGGGGGAAACAATGAGCAGTTCTTC.

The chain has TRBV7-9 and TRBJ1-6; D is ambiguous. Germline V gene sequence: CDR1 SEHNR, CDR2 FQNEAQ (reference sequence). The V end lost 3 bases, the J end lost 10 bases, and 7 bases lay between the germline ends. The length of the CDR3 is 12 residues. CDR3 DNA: TGTGCCAGCAGCTTCCGTAGATCACCCCTCCACTTT. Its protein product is CASSFRRSPLHF.

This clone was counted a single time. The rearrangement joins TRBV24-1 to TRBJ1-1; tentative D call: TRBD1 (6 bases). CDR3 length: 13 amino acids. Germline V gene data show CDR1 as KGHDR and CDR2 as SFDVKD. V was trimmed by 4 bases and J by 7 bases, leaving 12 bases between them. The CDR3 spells CATSDPTGNEAFF. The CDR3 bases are TGTGCCACCAGTGACCCAACAGGGAATGAAGCTTTCTTT.

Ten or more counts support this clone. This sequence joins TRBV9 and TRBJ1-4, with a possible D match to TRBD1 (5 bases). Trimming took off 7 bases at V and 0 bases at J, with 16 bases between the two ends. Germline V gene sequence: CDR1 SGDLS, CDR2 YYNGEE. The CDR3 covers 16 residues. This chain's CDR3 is CASSPPGPATNEKLFF. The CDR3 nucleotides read TGTGCCAGCTCACCCCCAGGGCCTGCAACTAATGAAAAACTGTTTTTT.

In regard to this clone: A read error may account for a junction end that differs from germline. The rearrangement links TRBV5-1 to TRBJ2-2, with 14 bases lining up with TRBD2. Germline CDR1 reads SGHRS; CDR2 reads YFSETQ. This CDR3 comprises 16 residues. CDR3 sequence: CASSLGLAGVGGELFF. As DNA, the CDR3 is TGCGCCAGCAGTTTGGGACTAGCGGGAGTCGGCGGGGAGCTGTTTTTT.

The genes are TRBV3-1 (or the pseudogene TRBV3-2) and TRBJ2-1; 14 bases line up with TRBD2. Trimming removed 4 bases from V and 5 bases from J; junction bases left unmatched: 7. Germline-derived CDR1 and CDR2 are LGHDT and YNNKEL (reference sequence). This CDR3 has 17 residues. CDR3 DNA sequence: TGTGCCAGCAGCCTCCGACGACTAGCGGGAGGGCACAATGAGCAGTTCTTC. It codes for CASSLRRLAGGHNEQFF.

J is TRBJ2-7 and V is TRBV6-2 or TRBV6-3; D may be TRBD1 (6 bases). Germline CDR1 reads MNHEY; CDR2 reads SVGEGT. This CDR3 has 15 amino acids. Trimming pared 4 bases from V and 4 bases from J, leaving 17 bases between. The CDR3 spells CASSSNRDLRYEQYV. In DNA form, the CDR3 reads TGTGCCAGCAGTTCAAACAGGGATCTAAGATACGAGCAGTACGTC.

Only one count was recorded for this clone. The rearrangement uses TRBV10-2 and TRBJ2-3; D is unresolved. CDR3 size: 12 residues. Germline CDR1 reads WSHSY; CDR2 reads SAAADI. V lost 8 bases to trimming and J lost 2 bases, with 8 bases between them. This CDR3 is CASSRFTDTQYF. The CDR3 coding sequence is TGCGCCAGCTCTCGGTTCACAGATACGCAGTATTTT.

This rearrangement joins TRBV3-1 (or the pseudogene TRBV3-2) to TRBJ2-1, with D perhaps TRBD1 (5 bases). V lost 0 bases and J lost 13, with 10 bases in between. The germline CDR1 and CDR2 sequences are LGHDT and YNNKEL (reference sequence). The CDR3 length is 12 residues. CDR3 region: CASSQDYRPQFF. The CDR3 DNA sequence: TGTGCCAGCAGCCAAGATTACAGGCCCCAGTTCTTC.

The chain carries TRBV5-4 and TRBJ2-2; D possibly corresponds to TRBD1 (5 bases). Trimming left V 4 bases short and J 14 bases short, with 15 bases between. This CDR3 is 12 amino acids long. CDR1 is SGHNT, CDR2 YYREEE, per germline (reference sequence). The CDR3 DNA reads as TGTGCCAGCAGCCGTGGGGCCGGGTCCCTGTTTTTT. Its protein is CASSRGAGSLFF. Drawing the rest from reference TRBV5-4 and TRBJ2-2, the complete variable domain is ETGVTQSPTHLIKTRGQQVTLRCSSQSGHNTVSWYQQALGQGPQFIFQYYREEENGRGNFPPRFSGLQFPNYSSELNVNALELDDSALYLCASSRGAGSLFFGEGSRLTVL.

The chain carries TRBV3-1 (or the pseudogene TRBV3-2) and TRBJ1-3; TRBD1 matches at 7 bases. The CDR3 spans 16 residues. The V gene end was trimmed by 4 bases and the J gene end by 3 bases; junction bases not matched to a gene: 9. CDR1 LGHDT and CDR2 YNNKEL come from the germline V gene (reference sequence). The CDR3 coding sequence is TGTGCCAGCAGCCCGTACTCGACAGGGTTTGGAAACACCATATATTTT. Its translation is CASSPYSTGFGNTIYF.

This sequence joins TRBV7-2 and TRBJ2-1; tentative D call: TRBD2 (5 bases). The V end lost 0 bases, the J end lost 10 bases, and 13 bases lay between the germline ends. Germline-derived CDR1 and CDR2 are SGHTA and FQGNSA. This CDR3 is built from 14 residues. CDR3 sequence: CASSLAVARTEQFF. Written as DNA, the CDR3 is TGTGCCAGCAGCTTAGCGGTAGCGAGAACGGAGCAGTTCTTC.

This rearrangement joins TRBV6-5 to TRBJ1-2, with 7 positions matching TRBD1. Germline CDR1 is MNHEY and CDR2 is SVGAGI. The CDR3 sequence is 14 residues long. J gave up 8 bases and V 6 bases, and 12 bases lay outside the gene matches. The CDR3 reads CASRGLTTGTGYTF. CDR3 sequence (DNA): TGTGCCAGCAGGGGCCTAACGACAGGGACCGGCTACACCTTC.

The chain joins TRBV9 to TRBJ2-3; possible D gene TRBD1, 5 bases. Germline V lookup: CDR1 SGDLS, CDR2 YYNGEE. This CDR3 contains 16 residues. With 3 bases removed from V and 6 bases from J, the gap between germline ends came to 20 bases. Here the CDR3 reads CASSGTGVSLFDTQYF. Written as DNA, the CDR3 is TGTGCCAGCAGCGGAACAGGAGTTAGTTTGTTTGATACGCAGTATTTT.

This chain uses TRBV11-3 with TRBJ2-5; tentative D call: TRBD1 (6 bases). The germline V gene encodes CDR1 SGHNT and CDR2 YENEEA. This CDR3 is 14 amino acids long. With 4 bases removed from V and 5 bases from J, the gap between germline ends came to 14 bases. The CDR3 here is CASSSYRVRETQYF. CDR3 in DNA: TGTGCCAGCAGCTCCTACAGGGTCCGGGAGACCCAGTACTTC.

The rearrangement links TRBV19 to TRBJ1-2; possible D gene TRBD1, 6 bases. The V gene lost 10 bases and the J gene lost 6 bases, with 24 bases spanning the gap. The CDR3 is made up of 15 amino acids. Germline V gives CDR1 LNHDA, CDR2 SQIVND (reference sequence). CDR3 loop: CATLPRTVPGHGYTF. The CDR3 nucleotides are TGTGCCACCCTACCCCGGACAGTCCCAGGTCATGGCTACACCTTC.

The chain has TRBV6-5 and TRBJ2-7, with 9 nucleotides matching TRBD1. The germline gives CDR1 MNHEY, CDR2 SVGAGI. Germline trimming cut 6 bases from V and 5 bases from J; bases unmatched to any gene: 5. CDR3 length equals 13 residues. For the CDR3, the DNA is TGTGCCAGCAGGACAGGGGGTTGGAACGAGCAGTACGTC. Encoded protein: CASRTGGWNEQYV.

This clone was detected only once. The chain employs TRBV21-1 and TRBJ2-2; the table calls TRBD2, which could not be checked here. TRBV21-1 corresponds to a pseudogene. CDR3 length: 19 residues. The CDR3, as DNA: TGTGCCAGCAGCAAAGCTCAGCGGGGGTTTGCCGCGAACACCGGGGAGCTGTTTTTT. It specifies CASSKAQRGFAANTGELFF.

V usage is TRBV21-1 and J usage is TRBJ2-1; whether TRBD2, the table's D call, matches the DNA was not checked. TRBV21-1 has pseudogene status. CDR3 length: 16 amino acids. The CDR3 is CASSRSTGDLYNEQFF. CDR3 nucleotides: TGTGCCAGCAGCAGGAGTACGGGGGATCTCTACAATGAGCAGTTCTTC.

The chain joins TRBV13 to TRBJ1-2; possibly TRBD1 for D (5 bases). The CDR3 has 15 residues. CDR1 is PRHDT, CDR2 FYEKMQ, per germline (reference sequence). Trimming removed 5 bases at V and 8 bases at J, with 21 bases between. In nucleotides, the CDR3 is TGTGCCAGCAGCCAGGAAGGGGAGGCTACGCGCGGCTACACCTTC. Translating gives CASSQEGEATRGYTF.